This T cell receptor (beta chain) was sequenced during a study of spatial heterogeneity in lung cancer. As for the study in general: Each unique TCR and UMI combination was seen more than ten times on average in raw reads.

Germline CDR1 SGHKS, CDR2 YYEKEE (reference sequence). Trimming stripped 2 bases from V and 4 bases from J, with 10 bases between. CDR3 length equals 13 residues. This clonotype was observed at least ten times. Time point defined: sample taken at primary tumor resection. Unsorted tumor, nontumor lung tissue or cryopreserved PBMC supplied the whole RNA. TCRdb redid the calling of the 5' RACE reads with MiXCR, one entry per CDR3 protein. The sample records about 7,200 distinct CDR3 sequences, less than 6% being singletons. This sequence joins TRBV5-5 and TRBJ2-7, with a weak D call TRBD1 (6 bases). This sequence was found in a female donor with early-stage non-small cell lung cancer. The sample in question was normal lung tissue next to the tumor, obtained at surgery. CDR3 coding DNA: TGTGCCAGCAGCTTACAGGGAACGTACGAGCAGTACTTC. Translating it yields CASSLQGTYEQYF.